Below are 25 T cell receptor beta chains sequenced from a single sample in a study of blood T cells in healthy people across ages. A sample-barcoded 5' primer and a J-beta primer mix were used in a second PCR of about 6 to 11 cycles. TCRdb reprocessed the 5' RACE reads with MiXCR, giving one entry per CDR3 protein. In the table there are about 1.8 million distinct CDR3 sequences, about 50% of which are singletons. Material for sequencing was blood. The receptors originated from a woman aged 40 to 55 in good health.

The genes are TRBV10-3 and TRBJ1-2; TRBD1 aligns across 8 bases. The V gene end was trimmed by 4 bases and the J gene end by 6 bases; junction bases not matched to a gene: 10. CDR3 length equals 15 residues. CDR1 and CDR2 from the germline V gene are ENHRY and SYGVKD. DNA of the CDR3: TGTGCCATCAGTGGAATGGCAGGGGGCGTGGATGGCTACACCTTC. This encodes CAISGMAGGVDGYTF.

The rearrangement joins TRBV28 to TRBJ2-3; 8 nucleotides match TRBD2. There are 16 residues in the CDR3. CDR1 MDHEN and CDR2 SYDVKM come from the germline V gene. The V gene end was trimmed by 6 bases and the J gene end by 7 bases; junction bases not matched to a gene: 15. The CDR3 region has the DNA TGTGCCAGCAGGGATCGGGGACTAGGCGATTCGAATACGCAGTATTTT. This sequence encodes CASRDRGLGDSNTQYF.

The rearrangement links TRBV27 to TRBJ1-2; D gene unclear. The V end lost 10 bases, the J end lost 2 bases, and 8 bases lay between the germline ends. The CDR3 covers 11 residues. CDR1 and CDR2 from the germline V gene are MNHEY and SMNVEV (reference sequence). The CDR3, as DNA: TGTGCCACGGCTGCAAACTATGGCTACACCTTC. Residues: CATAANYGYTF.

This clonotype was detected once. The V gene is TRBV5-1, the J gene TRBJ1-2, with D hard to call. V lost 4 bases, J lost 7 bases, and 11 bases lay in between. Germline loops: CDR1 SGHRS, CDR2 YFSETQ. The CDR3 covers 12 residues. The CDR3 here is CASSAQDAGYTF. DNA of the CDR3: TGCGCCAGCAGCGCCCAGGATGCTGGCTACACCTTC.

This chain uses TRBV7-9 with TRBJ1-5; 9 nucleotides line up with TRBD1. J gave up 6 bases and V 5 bases, and 8 bases lay outside the gene matches. Germline CDR1 SEHNR, CDR2 FQNEAQ (reference sequence). The CDR3 loop spans 15 amino acids. In nucleotides, the CDR3 is TGTGCCAGCAGCCGTGGGACAGGGTTCAGTCAGCCCCAGCATTTT. It is translated as CASSRGTGFSQPQHF.

This clonotype was observed a handful of times. This sequence joins TRBV25-1 and TRBJ1-2; weak D call: TRBD1 (6 bases). The V end was cut by 2 bases, the J end by 4 bases, with 11 bases between. The CDR3 contains 14 residues. Looked up from germline, CDR1 is MGHDK and CDR2 is SYGVNS. The CDR3 DNA reads TGTGCCAGCAGTGAAACAGGGAGTCGCTATGGCTACACCTTC. This codes for CASSETGSRYGYTF.

This clonotype has ten or more counts. The CDR3 sequence: CASSLPGGYTDTQYF. The CDR3 DNA follows: TGTGCCAGCAGCTTGCCGGGGGGGTACACAGATACGCAGTATTTT. The rearrangement links TRBV7-2 to TRBJ2-3; 8 bases line up with TRBD2. The trim removed 3 bases at V and 2 bases at J, leaving 4 bases unmatched. Germline V gene data show CDR1 as SGHTA and CDR2 as FQGNSA. CDR3 length: 15 amino acids.

In this sample, this clonotype turned up once. This rearrangement joins TRBV6-5 to TRBJ2-5; 9 bases line up with TRBD1. The V gene's germline CDR1 is MNHEY and CDR2 SVGAGI. V shed 8 bases, J shed 4 bases, and the junction held 2 bases outside the gene matches. This CDR3 has 12 residues. The CDR3 reads CASGTGPETQYF. The CDR3 DNA reads as TGTGCCAGCGGGACAGGGCCAGAGACCCAGTACTTC.

This sequence joins TRBV25-1 and TRBJ1-2; D not certain. The CDR3 is made up of 16 amino acids. Germline CDR1 MGHDK, CDR2 SYGVNS. Trimming shortened V by 2 bases and J by 1 base, and 14 bases separated the two germline ends. CDR3 DNA: TGTGCCAGCAGTGAAACGTCTAGAGGATATAACTATGGCTACACCTTC. It translates to CASSETSRGYNYGYTF.

This clonotype was observed a few times. This rearrangement joins TRBV13 to TRBJ2-1; 8 positions match TRBD2. After removal of 4 bases from V and 4 bases from J, the junction contained 6 bases not matched to a gene. Germline V gene lookup returns CDR1 PRHDT and CDR2 FYEKMQ (reference sequence). The CDR3 spans 15 residues. The CDR3 DNA reads as TGTGCCAGCAGCTCACGGGGGGGGAAGTACAATGAGCAGTTCTTC. Translated, it gives CASSSRGGKYNEQFF.

This clonotype was seen a few times. The chain links TRBV9 to TRBJ2-6; tentatively, D is TRBD1 (6 bases). The germline V gene encodes CDR1 SGDLS and CDR2 YYNGEE. V shed 4 bases and J shed 2 bases, with 19 bases lying between them. The CDR3 runs 18 residues. The CDR3 nucleotides are TGTGCCAGCAGCCCCCCTACGGGACAACTTCCTGGGGCCAACGTCCTGACTTTC. It yields the protein CASSPPTGQLPGANVLTF. Variable domain in full (rest from reference TRBV9 and TRBJ2-6): DSGVTQTPKHLITATGQRVTLRCSPRSGDLSVYWYQQSLDQGLQFLIQYYNGEERAKGNILERFSAQQFPDLHSELNLSSLELGDSALYFCASSPPTGQLPGANVLTFGAGSRLTVL.

V is TRBV7-3 and J is TRBJ2-4, with 13 bases lining up with TRBD2. Germline loops: CDR1 SGHTA, CDR2 FQGTGA. CDR3 size: 16 residues. With 0 bases clipped from V and 13 bases from J, the junction kept 9 bases outside the gene matches. The CDR3 coding sequence is TGTGCCAGCAGCTTAACAGGACTAGCGGGGGTCGGTGAGCAGTACTTC. The encoded protein is CASSLTGLAGVGEQYF. Supplemented by reference TRBV7-3 and TRBJ2-4, the full variable domain reads GAGVSQTPSNKVTEKGKYVELRCDPISGHTALYWYRQSLGQGPEFLIYFQGTGAADDSGLPNDRFFAVRPEGSVSTLKIQRTERGDSAVYLCASSLTGLAGVGEQYFGAGTRLSVL.

The V call is TRBV7-2, the J call TRBJ2-7; 9 positions match TRBD2. The V segment lost 4 bases and the J segment 7 bases; nucleotides outside the gene matches: 14. The length of the CDR3 is 16 residues. CDR1 and CDR2 (germline): SGHTA, FQGNSA. The CDR3 DNA follows: TGTGCCAGCAGCTCGTGGACTAGCGCCCCGTACAATGAGCAGTACTTC. This translates into CASSSWTSAPYNEQYF.

The rearrangement uses TRBV5-1 and TRBJ2-1, with 8 positions matching TRBD1. In germline, CDR1 is SGHRS, CDR2 YFSETQ. With 0 bases clipped from V and 6 bases from J, the junction kept 8 bases outside the gene matches. The CDR3 totals 16 residues. The CDR3 reads CASSLEGTGPFNEQFF. The CDR3 bases are TGCGCCAGCAGCTTGGAGGGGACAGGACCGTTCAATGAGCAGTTCTTC.

This clonotype appeared a few times. V is TRBV10-3 and J is TRBJ2-5; no definite D call. V lost 1 base to trimming and J lost 2 bases, with 5 bases between them. The CDR3 extends over 13 amino acids. The germline CDR1 and CDR2 sequences are ENHRY and SYGVKD. In DNA, the CDR3 is TGTGCCATCAGTGAGTGGGTACAAGAGACCCAGTACTTC. As protein: CAISEWVQETQYF.

The V gene is TRBV20-1, the J gene TRBJ2-6; either TRBD1 or TRBD2 may supply D (5 bases each). The CDR3 sequence is 16 residues long. V was shortened by 4 bases and J by 0 bases, with 13 bases between the two germline ends. CDR1 is DFQATT, CDR2 SNEGSKA, per germline (reference sequence). In nucleotides, the CDR3 is TGCAGTGCTACGGGACGGAGCCTCTCTGGGGCCAACGTCCTGACTTTC. It yields the protein CSATGRSLSGANVLTF.

The rearrangement joins TRBV29-1 to TRBJ2-5, with D possibly being TRBD2 (6 bases). The CDR3 length is 13 residues. Germline V CDR1 and CDR2: SQVTM, ANQGSEA. V was trimmed by 4 bases and J by 0 bases, leaving 9 bases between them. Here the CDR3 reads CSVVAVNQETQYF. The CDR3 DNA is TGCAGCGTTGTAGCGGTGAACCAAGAGACCCAGTACTTC. Full variable domain (remainder filled in from reference TRBV29-1 and TRBJ2-5): SAVISQKPSRDICQRGTSLTIQCQVDSQVTMMFWYRQQPGQSLTLIATANQGSEATYESGFVIDKFPISRPNLTFSTLTVSNMSPEDSSIYLCSVVAVNQETQYFGPGTRLLVL.

The rearrangement uses TRBV20-1 and TRBJ1-6; D is uncertain. The CDR3 contains 10 residues. Trimming stripped 6 bases from V and 11 bases from J, with 8 bases between. Germline CDR1 reads DFQATT; CDR2 reads SNEGSKA (reference sequence). DNA for the CDR3: TGCAGTGCCCTGAAGCCACCCCTCCACTTT. Its protein is CSALKPPLHF.

This clonotype appeared once. This rearrangement joins TRBV7-6 to TRBJ1-5; 7 positions match TRBD1. The V and J ends lost 5 bases and 3 bases, in that order; junction bases with no gene match: 10. The CDR3 consists of 16 residues. CDR1 SGHVS and CDR2 FNYEAQ come from the germline V gene. This CDR3 is CASSPRGGPNNQPQHF. The CDR3 coding sequence is TGTGCCAGCAGCCCTAGAGGGGGCCCCAACAATCAGCCCCAGCATTTT.

The rearrangement links TRBV15 to TRBJ2-4, with 9 bases that match TRBD1. The CDR3 is 18 amino acids. Trimming took 1 base from V and 3 from J; bases not matched to a gene: 10. Germline loops: CDR1 LNHNV, CDR2 YYDKDF (reference sequence). CDR3 coding DNA: TGTGCCACCAGCAGAGCCGCTACAGGGGGCTCTCACAAAAACATTCAGTACTTC. Translation: CATSRAATGGSHKNIQYF.

This clonotype was detected a few times. V is TRBV10-3 and J is TRBJ2-3, with a possible D match to TRBD2 (6 bases). V was trimmed by 6 bases and J by 1 base, leaving 11 bases between them. The CDR3 length is 14 residues. The V gene's germline CDR1 is ENHRY and CDR2 SYGVKD. The CDR3 is CAIRRTGGTDTQYF. CDR3 in DNA: TGTGCCATCAGACGCACGGGGGGCACAGATACGCAGTATTTT.

The J gene is TRBJ2-5, the V gene TRBV7-2; D remains ambiguous. V was clipped by 1 base and J by 13 bases, with 16 bases between them. The CDR3 loop spans 13 amino acids. In germline, CDR1 is SGHTA, CDR2 FQGNSA. CDR3 protein: CASSLDGNYERYF. CDR3 DNA sequence: TGTGCCAGCAGCTTAGACGGCAACTACGAGCGGTACTTC. Together with reference TRBV7-2 and TRBJ2-5, the CDR3 gives the full variable domain: GAGVSQSPSNKVTEKGKDVELRCDPISGHTALYWYRQSLGQGLEFLIYFQGNSAPDKSGLPSDRFSAERTGGSVSTLTIQRTQQEDSAVYLCASSLDGNYERYFGPGTRLLVL.

The chain employs TRBV11-2 and TRBJ2-3; no reliable D call. The germline V gene has CDR1 SGHAT and CDR2 FQNNGV. The CDR3 is 16 residues long. The V and J ends lost 1 base and 1 base respectively, with 12 bases between them. CDR3 nucleotides: TGTGCCAGCAGCTTAGGTATGAGGCTAGGCACAGATACGCAGTATTTT. Protein: CASSLGMRLGTDTQYF.

The CDR3 is CASSGTSGGDYEQYF. CDR3 coding DNA: TGTGCCAGCAGTGGGACTAGCGGGGGGGACTACGAGCAGTACTTC. V gene TRBV27 combines with J gene TRBJ2-7; 16 bases are shared with TRBD2. The CDR3 is 15 residues long. V lost 5 bases and J lost 3; bases outside the gene matches: 1. Germline CDR1 is MNHEY and CDR2 is SMNVEV (reference sequence).

The chain is built from TRBV7-2 and TRBJ2-5; D is unclear. Per germline, CDR1 SGHTA and CDR2 FQGNSA. The CDR3 extends over 15 amino acids. V was pared by 0 bases and J by 5 bases, with 13 bases between. CDR3 sequence: CASSLALRAGETQYF. Here the CDR3 DNA reads TGTGCCAGCAGCTTAGCACTTAGGGCCGGGGAGACCCAGTACTTC.